These 8 T cell receptor beta chains were all obtained from the same sample, sequenced in a study of T-cell reconstitution after alpha-beta-depleted transplantation in children (dated by TCRdb to the mid-2010s). The library came from PCR. The listed sequencing device is Illumina HiSeq 2500. To normalize quantification of the TCRbeta repertoire, the TCR libraries were built with molecular barcoding that relied on unique molecular identifiers. Using fastp trimming at Q25 and MiXCR clonotype assembly, TCRdb reanalyzed the public sequencing data and kept in-frame beta chains. One record per CDR3 amino acid sequence lists the most common genes and DNA. The sample profile shows approximately 200,000 distinct CDR3 sequences; roughly 15% of them were found once. Of the sample, about 12% is held by the ten largest clones. This sample comprised PBMCs from the stem cell graft donor, obtained from the stem cell graft. These receptor sequences come from a human donor who donated a stem cell graft to a child with acute lymphoblastic leukemia.

The sample holds many counts of this clonotype. The chain joins TRBV20-1 to TRBJ2-3, with TRBD2 matching over 8 bases. V lost 1 base, J lost 6 bases, and 9 bases stayed unmatched. The germline gives CDR1 DFQATT, CDR2 SNEGSKA (reference sequence). The CDR3 covers 15 residues. The CDR3 reads CSARAGVAGSDTQYF. The CDR3 DNA follows: TGCAGTGCTAGAGCAGGGGTAGCGGGGTCCGATACGCAGTATTTT.

This clonotype showed up many times. CDR3 nucleotide sequence: TGCGCCAGCAGCACGACGGGACAGGAGGATGAAAAACTGTTTTTT. As protein: CASSTTGQEDEKLFF. V gene TRBV5-1 combines with J gene TRBJ1-4, with 8 positions matching TRBD1. Germline V CDR1 and CDR2: SGHRS, YFSETQ. V shed 4 bases, J shed 6 bases, and the junction held 8 bases outside the gene matches. The CDR3 contains 15 residues.

As concerns this clonotype: Sequence at one end of the junction differs from germline and may be a read error. The chain uses TRBV12-3 or TRBV12-4 and TRBJ2-1; 8 bases are a match to TRBD2. CDR3 size: 15 residues. The CDR3 region has the DNA TGTGCCACCTCTCCCGGGTCTAGCGGGTACAAAGAGCAGTTCTTC. Protein: CATSPGSSGYKEQFF.

This clonotype was seen more than once but under ten times. J is TRBJ2-5 and V is TRBV10-3; no definite D call. Germline values: CDR1 ENHRY, CDR2 SYGVKD. The CDR3 has 14 residues. Trimming shortened V by 2 bases and J by 2 bases, and 9 bases separated the two germline ends. The CDR3 loop reads CAISEIPRQETQYF. The CDR3, as DNA: TGTGCCATCAGTGAGATACCTAGGCAAGAGACCCAGTACTTC.

The chain employs TRBV12-3 or TRBV12-4 and TRBJ2-2; 7 nucleotides match TRBD1. With V trimmed by 1 base and J by 4 bases, 6 bases remained unmatched. The CDR3 loop spans 16 amino acids. The CDR3: CASSLGQGPSTGELFF. CDR3 nucleotides: TGTGCCAGCAGTTTAGGACAGGGCCCCAGCACCGGGGAGCTGTTTTTT.

This clonotype was seen ten or more times. V is TRBV7-2 and J is TRBJ2-3, with D possibly matching TRBD2 (5 bases). V dropped 5 bases and J dropped 6 bases, with 18 bases sitting between them. Per the germline V gene, CDR1 is SGHTA and CDR2 is FQGNSA. This CDR3 region has 15 residues. DNA of the CDR3: TGTGCCAGCAGCCGTGGGCGACTAAACGCGGATACGCAGTATTTT. Its protein is CASSRGRLNADTQYF.

In this sample, this clonotype turned up a few times. The chain is built from TRBV20-1 and TRBJ2-7; D is ambiguous. The CDR3 has 14 residues. Looked up from germline, CDR1 is DFQATT and CDR2 is SNEGSKA (reference sequence). Trimming pared 1 base from V and 4 bases from J, leaving 14 bases between. CDR3 protein: CSARGPNTRYEQYF. The CDR3 nucleotides read TGCAGTGCTAGAGGGCCTAACACCCGGTACGAGCAGTACTTC.

The rearrangement links TRBV5-1 to TRBJ2-7; D gene unclear. Trimming removed 4 bases at V and 1 base at J, with 12 bases between. CDR1 is SGHRS and CDR2 is YFSETQ in the germline V gene. The CDR3 covers 14 residues. The CDR3 sequence: CASSQTTPSYEQYF. CDR3 coding DNA: TGCGCCAGCAGCCAAACAACCCCTTCCTACGAGCAGTACTTC.